These T cell receptor beta chains were read from a single sample in a study of cytomegalovirus exposure and HLA in healthy donors. Data came from immunoSEQ multiplex PCR; TCRdb stores just in-frame clones and leaves some out. The repertoire holds fewer than 200,000 clones, approximately 78% seen once, with under 2% in the top ten. The sample was PBMCs. Receptor source: a woman aged 18-29 years in good health and CMV-seronegative. CDR3s include the opening cysteine and the closing phenylalanine or tryptophan. D genes are given only for firm matches. A clone size is listed for some rows: how often the clone was seen (once, few, many), or a class if it is expanded.

CASSRGKAGSTDTQYF	TGTGCCAGCAGCCGGGGCAAGGCGGGGAGCACAGATACGCAGTATTTT	TRBJ2-3	once	TRBV7-3	NA
CASSQAGFFPGEPNIQYF	TGCGCCAGCAGCCAGGCCGGGTTCTTCCCGGGGGAACCAAACATTCAGTACTTC	TRBJ2-4	once	TRBV4-1	NA
CASSLRLRGSGRAGETQYF	TGTGCCAGCAGCTTACGTCTCCGGGGGAGCGGGAGGGCCGGAGAGACCCAGTACTTC	TRBJ2-5	NA	TRBV7-2	TRBD2
CASSPGLYGYTF	TGTGCCAGCTCCCCGGGACTCTATGGCTACACCTTC	TRBJ1-2	NA	TRBV18	NA
CASSPKGRNEQFF	TGCGCCAGCAGCCCGAAGGGGCGGAATGAGCAGTTCTTC	TRBJ2-1	few	TRBV4-1	NA
CASDGQSTDTQYF	TGTGCCAGCGATGGACAGAGCACAGATACGCAGTATTTT	TRBJ2-3	NA	TRBV2	NA
CASSFRGRNIQYF	TGTGCCAGCAGCTTCAGGGGGAGGAACATTCAGTACTTC	TRBJ2-4	NA	TRBV11-2	NA
CASSPIGLYYEQYF	TGTGCCAGCAGTCCGATTGGACTATACTACGAGCAGTACTTC	TRBJ2-7	NA	TRBV27	NA
CASSFLGGEQYF	TGTGCCAGCAGTTTCCTCGGGGGGGAGCAGTACTTC	TRBJ2-5	NA	TRBV6-5	TRBD2
CASSENSGRHSSYEQYF	TGCGCCAGCAGCGAAAATAGCGGGAGGCATAGCTCCTACGAGCAGTACTTC	TRBJ2-7	NA	TRBV5-1	TRBD2
CASKKSDSRGTDTQYF	TGTGCCAGCAAAAAATCGGACAGCCGCGGGACAGATACGCAGTATTTT	TRBJ2-3	few	TRBV2	NA
CASSFSGEYGYTF	TGTGCCAGCAGCTTTTCAGGGGAGTATGGCTACACCTTC	TRBJ1-2	NA	TRBV5-6	NA
CASSLARLADYEQYF	TGCGCCAGCAGCTTAGCTCGACTAGCGGACTACGAGCAGTACTTC	TRBJ2-7	NA	TRBV5-1	TRBD2
CASSGTPYEQYF	TGTGCCAGCAGTGGGACACCCTACGAGCAGTACTTC	TRBJ2-7	NA	TRBV28	NA
CASSIPGTGSAEAFF	TGTGCCAGTAGTATCCCCGGGACAGGGTCCGCTGAAGCTTTCTTT	TRBJ1-1	NA	TRBV19	TRBD1
CASSSGTAPYEQYF	TGTGCCAGCAGCTCCGGGACAGCCCCCTACGAGCAGTACTTC	TRBJ2-7	NA	TRBV11-2	TRBD1
CASRPAGLAGGNEQFF	TGTGCCAGTAGACCGGCGGGACTAGCGGGGGGCAATGAGCAGTTCTTC	TRBJ2-1	NA	TRBV19	TRBD2
CASREAGADTQYF	TGTGCCAGCAGGGAGGCAGGGGCAGATACGCAGTATTTT	TRBJ2-3	NA	TRBV6-5	NA
CASSLFDNEQFF	TGCGCCAGCAGCCTCTTCGACAATGAGCAGTTCTTC	TRBJ2-1	NA	TRBV5-1	NA
CSGSYNEQFF	TGCAGCGGGAGTTACAATGAGCAGTTCTTC	TRBJ2-1	NA	TRBV29-1	NA
CASSYRTENTEAFF	TGTGCCAGCAGTTACCGGACAGAGAACACTGAAGCTTTCTTT	TRBJ1-1	NA	TRBV10-3	NA
CASSLASGEETQYF	TGTGCCAGCAGCTTAGCGTCAGGGGAGGAGACCCAGTACTTC	TRBJ2-5	NA	TRBV7-9	NA
CASSGGQGLTYEQYF	TGTGCCAGCAGCGGGGGACAGGGGTTGACCTACGAGCAGTACTTC	TRBJ2-7	NA	TRBV28	TRBD1
CASNTGTGGEQYF	TGTGCCAGCAACACCGGGACAGGGGGCGAGCAGTACTTC	TRBJ2-7	NA	TRBV5-4	TRBD1
CASSVDRGGEKLFF	TGTGCCAGCAGTGTTGACAGGGGGGGCGAAAAACTGTTTTTT	TRBJ1-4	NA	TRBV2	TRBD1
CASSLSRGLLYEQYF	TGTGCCAGCAGTTTAAGCAGGGGATTACTCTACGAGCAGTACTTC	TRBJ2-7	NA	TRBV27	NA
CASSSTGKGYTF	TGTGCCAGCAGCTCGACAGGGAAGGGCTACACCTTC	TRBJ1-2	NA	TRBV7-9	TRBD1
CAWRRGTSGYEQYF	TGTGCCTGGAGGAGAGGGACTAGCGGTTACGAGCAGTACTTC	TRBJ2-7	NA	TRBV30	TRBD2
CASTLAGGAPLHF	TGTGCCAGCACCCTAGCCGGGGGTGCACCCCTCCACTTT	TRBJ1-6	once	TRBV13	NA
CASSPQRGLHEQFF	TGTGCCAGCTCCCCTCAAAGAGGGCTCCATGAGCAGTTCTTC	TRBJ2-1	NA	TRBV18	NA
CASSRSDNYEKLFF	TGTGCCAGCAGTCGATCGGATAACTACGAAAAACTGTTTTTT	TRBJ1-4	NA	TRBV28	NA
CSVGGPGQGISDEQYF	TGCAGCGTTGGAGGGCCGGGACAGGGGATCTCCGACGAGCAGTACTTC	TRBJ2-7	NA	TRBV29-1	TRBD1
CASSLGRQQLYGSGDTIYF	TGTGCCAGCAGCTTAGGCCGGCAGCAGCTTTACGGGAGTGGGGACACCATATATTTT	TRBJ1-3	once	TRBV7-9	NA
CASSIGLAEAYEQYF	TGTGCCAGTAGTATAGGACTAGCGGAAGCCTACGAGCAGTACTTC	TRBJ2-7	NA	TRBV19	TRBD2
CASTIGQANYGYTF	TGTGCCAGCACCATCGGACAGGCTAACTATGGCTACACCTTC	TRBJ1-2	NA	TRBV2	TRBD1
CASSSGETVGNIQYF	TGCGCCAGCAGCTCGGGAGAGACAGTCGGAAACATTCAGTACTTC	TRBJ2-4	NA	TRBV5-1	NA
CASNPRQGDQPQHF	TGTGCCAGCAATCCACGACAGGGGGATCAGCCCCAGCATTTT	TRBJ1-5	once	TRBV6-6	TRBD1
CAGGTVPLGTGELFF	TGTGCCGGAGGGACGGTGCCACTGGGCACCGGGGAGCTGTTTTTT	TRBJ2-2	NA	TRBV6-1	NA
CASSLSRSTQDQYF	TGTGCCAGCAGTTTATCGAGATCAACACAGGACCAGTACTTC	TRBJ2-5	NA	TRBV27	NA
CSVVPRAGAQGDTQYF	TGCAGCGTTGTACCGCGGGCGGGTGCTCAAGGGGATACGCAGTATTTT	TRBJ2-3	NA	TRBV29-1	NA
CASTPVGGNRDTQYF	TGTGCCAGCACCCCCGTCGGGGGAAACCGAGATACGCAGTATTTT	TRBJ2-3	NA	TRBV11-2	NA
CASSQSQGNNGGYTF	TGTGCCAGCAGCCAATCACAGGGTAATAACGGAGGCTACACCTTC	TRBJ1-2	NA	TRBV4-2	NA
CASSRETGFGNGYTF	TGTGCCAGCAGCCGTGAGACAGGGTTCGGAAATGGCTACACCTTC	TRBJ1-2	NA	TRBV4-2	TRBD1
CASSFRAKNTEAFF	TGTGCCAGCAGCTTTAGAGCGAAGAACACTGAAGCTTTCTTT	TRBJ1-1	few	TRBV5-6	NA
CASSKDTLGEQFF	TGTGCCAGCAGCAAGGACACTCTGGGTGAGCAGTTCTTC	TRBJ2-1	once	TRBV5-4	NA
CASSQAYSGGRDEQYF	TGTGCCAGCAGTCAAGCTTATTCGGGAGGTCGCGACGAGCAGTACTTC	TRBJ2-7	NA	TRBV28	TRBD2
CASSFSTGELFF	TGTGCCAGCAGCTTTAGCACCGGGGAGCTGTTTTTT	TRBJ2-2	NA	TRBV5-6	NA
CASSAVRGETQYF	TGTGCCAGCAGTGCGGTCAGGGGAGAGACCCAGTACTTC	TRBJ2-5	NA	TRBV6-4	NA
CASSQVPGQVGYNEQFF	TGCGCCAGCAGCCAAGTCCCCGGACAGGTAGGGTACAATGAGCAGTTCTTC	TRBJ2-1	NA	TRBV4-1	TRBD1
CSANRQGEQYF	TGCAGTGCAAACCGACAGGGCGAGCAGTACTTC	TRBJ2-7	NA	TRBV20-1	TRBD1
CASRATVLSNQPQHF	TGTGCCAGCAGAGCGACAGTCCTTAGCAATCAGCCCCAGCATTTT	TRBJ1-5	NA	TRBV2	NA